These T cell receptor beta chains were read from a single sample in a study of lymphopenia after photon versus proton radiotherapy. The table came from immunoSEQ multiplex PCR; TCRdb's copy has only in-frame clones and leaves some out. Here the sample spans 150,000 to 200,000 clones, 80% to 90% being singletons. Sequencing was performed on peripheral blood, taken from a patient treated with photon-based radiotherapy. The receptors were gathered from a man aged 50-60 years with gastric cancer. The CDR3 runs from the conserved cysteine through the conserved F or W. A D gene is named only where the DNA matches it firmly. Clone size is stated in some rows and not others, as once, few, many or a class when expanded.

clone_size	d_call	v_call	j_call	cdr3_nt	cdr3_aa
NA	TRBD1	TRBV30	TRBJ1-1	TGTGCCTGGAGCGCCGGACAGGGGGGAAGTGGGGCTTTCTTT	CAWSAGQGGSGAFF
few	NA	TRBV9	TRBJ1-3	TGTGCCAGCAGTGTCTGGGGGGGAAACACCATATATTTT	CASSVWGGNTIYF
NA	NA	TRBV19	TRBJ2-7	TGTGCCAGTAGTACCCGACAGCGCTCCTACGAGCAGTACTTC	CASSTRQRSYEQYF
NA	NA	TRBV10-3	TRBJ1-2	TGTGCCATCGGGGGGCCCAATGTGGATGGCTACACCTTC	CAIGGPNVDGYTF
NA	TRBD2	TRBV7-2	TRBJ2-4	TGTGCCAGCAGCCCGAGGCTCACTAGCGGGAGGGCCCCTGGAGGTATTCAGTACTTC	CASSPRLTSGRAPGGIQYF
once	TRBD2	TRBV25-1	TRBJ2-5	TGTGCCAGTGGGGGGGAGGAGACCCAGTACTTC	CASGGEETQYF
NA	TRBD1	TRBV27	TRBJ2-7	TGTGCCAGCAGTTTACGAGACAGGGGGCTCTACGAGCAGTACTTC	CASSLRDRGLYEQYF
once	NA	TRBV5-4	TRBJ2-3	TGTGCCAGCAGCTTGGAGGGCCCCACAGATACGCAGTATTTT	CASSLEGPTDTQYF
NA	NA	TRBV5-1	TRBJ1-2	TGCGCCAGCAGCTTTGACGGCTTCTATGGCTACACCTTC	CASSFDGFYGYTF
NA	NA	TRBV19	TRBJ2-1	TGTGCCAGTAGTACTCCACAGGGAAGCTCCTACAATGAGCAGTTCTTC	CASSTPQGSSYNEQFF
NA	NA	TRBV30	TRBJ1-5	TGTGCCTGGAGTGGGTCCGGGTGGTATCAGCCCCAGCATTTT	CAWSGSGWYQPQHF
NA	NA	TRBV11-3	TRBJ2-2	TGTGCCAGCAGCTTAAAAATCGGGGAGCTGTTTTTT	CASSLKIGELFF
NA	NA	TRBV29-1	TRBJ2-2	TGCAGCGTTGAAGATAGTGCCCTGGGGGCCGGGGAGCTGTTTTTT	CSVEDSALGAGELFF
NA	NA	TRBV7-3	TRBJ2-2	TGTGCCAGCAGGCCCTCGTACACCGGGGAGCTGTTTTTT	CASRPSYTGELFF
NA	NA	TRBV7-7	TRBJ2-2	TGTGCCAGCAGCAAAGATATCCCCGGGGAGCTGTTTTTT	CASSKDIPGELFF
NA	TRBD1	TRBV5-5	TRBJ1-5	TGTGCCAGCAGCTTGAGGGCAGGGGGCCCAAATCAGCCCCAGCATTTT	CASSLRAGGPNQPQHF
NA	NA	TRBV30	TRBJ1-1	TGTGCCTGGAGGACAGGCCCCAACACTGAAGCTTTCTTT	CAWRTGPNTEAFF
NA	NA	TRBV11-2	TRBJ2-1	TGTGCCAGCAGCTTAGTACGGAACAATGAGCAGTTCTTC	CASSLVRNNEQFF
once	NA	TRBV6-5	TRBJ1-2	TGTGCCAGCATCTCAGGGGTGGGCTATGGCTACACCTTC	CASISGVGYGYTF
NA	TRBD2	TRBV19	TRBJ2-3	TGTGCCAGTAGTATCCCCCCAAGCGGGAGCGGTCTAGCTACGCAGTATTTT	CASSIPPSGSGLATQYF
NA	NA	TRBV5-5	TRBJ2-5	TGTGCCAGCAGCTTTGGGTCTCAACTACAAGAGACCCAGTACTTC	CASSFGSQLQETQYF
NA	NA	TRBV7-9	TRBJ1-1	TGTGCCAGCAGCTTAGTGGGCAGGGGCACTGAAGCTTTCTTT	CASSLVGRGTEAFF
few	NA	TRBV16	TRBJ1-1	TGTGCCAGCAGCCAATCCGGGCAGCTCGCTGAAGCTTTCTTT	CASSQSGQLAEAFF
once	NA	TRBV5-4	TRBJ2-5	TGTGCCAGCAGCTTGGGGTCGGGACAAGAGACCCAGTACTTC	CASSLGSGQETQYF
NA	TRBD1	TRBV19	TRBJ2-7	TGTGCCAGTAGCGCCGGGACAGGGATCTTGGAGCAGTACTTC	CASSAGTGILEQYF
NA	NA	TRBV30	TRBJ2-7	TGTGCCCGACTTGAGTACGAGCAGTACTTC	CARLEYEQYF
NA	TRBD1	TRBV19	TRBJ2-4	TGTGCCAGTGCGACAGGGAACATTCAGTACTTC	CASATGNIQYF
NA	NA	TRBV6-1	TRBJ2-5	TGTGCCAGCAGTGAAGAGGTAGCGGGGACAGGACTTAGGGAGACCCAGTACTTC	CASSEEVAGTGLRETQYF
NA	TRBD1	TRBV18	TRBJ1-5	TGTGCCAGCTCCCCTGACAGGGGGGGAAATCAGCCCCAGCATTTT	CASSPDRGGNQPQHF
NA	NA	TRBV29-1	TRBJ1-2	TGCAGCGTTGAAGATGACCGGCAGGAGAAATGCTACACCTTC	CSVEDDRQEKCYTF
NA	NA	TRBV6-1	TRBJ1-5	TGTGCCAGCAGGGGGACACTATATAGCAATCAGCCCCAGCATTTT	CASRGTLYSNQPQHF